The 14 T cell receptor beta chains listed next were all sequenced from one sample in a study of regulatory T cells. The antigens for these receptors are not known. Study-wide findings and caveats: In CD3G-deficient patients, conventional CD4+ T cells were enriched for hydrophobic CDR3 residues at positions 6 and 7.

The PCR used 52 TRBV and 13 TRBJ primers. Sequencing was performed with immunoSEQ multiplex PCR; in TCRdb, only in-frame clones are kept and a portion is missing. This sample yields about 17,000 clones, of which 75% to 85% are seen a single time; roughly 8% belongs to the top ten. The sample comprised conventional CD4+ T cells sorted from blood. These receptors originate from a person aged 25 to 39 with CD3G deficiency.

This chain connects TRBV28 to TRBJ2-1; TRBD1 is a possible D gene (5 bases). Germline V CDR1 and CDR2: MDHEN, SYDVKM. V was shortened by 6 bases and J by 1 base, with 13 bases between the two germline ends. This CDR3 is 15 amino acids long. The CDR3 loop is CASSSTVVSYNEQFF. DNA for the CDR3: TGTGCCAGCAGCTCGACAGTTGTGTCCTACAATGAGCAGTTCTTC.

The genes are TRBV6-1 and TRBJ1-2, with 8 bases lining up with TRBD1. The length of the CDR3 is 13 residues. The germline CDR1 and CDR2 sequences are MNHNS and SASEGT. Unmatched junction bases numbered 7, after V lost 6 bases and J lost 7 bases. CDR3 residues: CASRETGVLGYTF. CDR3 nucleotide sequence: TGTGCCAGCAGGGAGACAGGGGTCCTTGGCTACACCTTC.

J is TRBJ2-7 and V is TRBV7-8, with D possibly TRBD2 on 6 matching bases. This CDR3 spans 14 amino acids. Trimming left V 3 bases short and J 4 bases short, with 13 bases between. Germline assignment: CDR1 SGHVS and CDR2 FQNEAQ. CDR3 amino acids: CASSLTGLMYEQYF. DNA for the CDR3: TGTGCCAGCAGCTTGACGGGACTGATGTACGAGCAGTACTTC.

The chain combines TRBV6-6 with TRBJ2-2; D ambiguous. The CDR3 is 13 residues long. The V gene's germline CDR1 is MNHNY and CDR2 SVGAGI (reference sequence). Between the trimmed V and J ends, which lost 6 bases and 3 bases, there was a span of 8 bases. This chain's CDR3 is CASSPLDTGELFF. Here the CDR3 DNA reads TGTGCCAGCAGCCCGTTAGACACCGGGGAGCTGTTTTTT.

The J gene is TRBJ1-4, the V gene TRBV6-6, with 9 bases aligning to TRBD1. Germline V gene lookup returns CDR1 MNHNY and CDR2 SVGAGI (reference sequence). After removal of 6 bases from V and 5 bases from J, the junction contained 7 bases not matched to a gene. This CDR3 contains 15 residues. The CDR3: CASRAPGQGNEKLFF. The CDR3 coding sequence is TGTGCCAGCAGAGCCCCGGGACAGGGAAATGAAAAACTGTTTTTT.

The CDR3 bases are TGTGCCAGTAGTATGGGGACGGCAAGGAACACTGAAGCTTTCTTT. Protein product: CASSMGTARNTEAFF. V and J are TRBV19 and TRBJ1-1; D possibly corresponds to TRBD1 (5 bases). Trimming took 3 bases from V and 1 from J, leaving 12 bases between them. The germline gives CDR1 LNHDA, CDR2 SQIVND (reference sequence). The CDR3 runs 15 residues.

The gene calls are TRBV5-1 and TRBJ2-7, with TRBD2 matching over 10 bases. Germline CDR1 SGHRS, CDR2 YFSETQ. There are 14 residues in the CDR3. V lost 4 bases, J lost 1 base, and 2 bases stayed unmatched. The CDR3 nucleotides are TGCGCCAGCAGCCCTAGCGGGAGATCCTACGAGCAGTACTTC. Protein product: CASSPSGRSYEQYF.

The CDR3 sequence is CASSQYGGSIYEQYF. The CDR3 bases are TGCGCCAGCAGCCAATATGGGGGTTCGATTTACGAGCAGTACTTC. This chain connects TRBV5-1 to TRBJ2-7, with D perhaps assigned TRBD1 or TRBD2 (5 bases each). This CDR3 is built from 15 residues. CDR1 and CDR2 (germline): SGHRS, YFSETQ. Trimming removed 4 bases from V and 4 bases from J, with 18 bases in between.

The CDR3 sequence is CASSSLAGGFSYEQYF. The CDR3 DNA reads as TGTGCCAGCAGTTCTCTAGCGGGGGGTTTCTCCTACGAGCAGTACTTC. The rearrangement links TRBV28 to TRBJ2-7; 11 bases line up with TRBD2. The junction had 5 bases not matched to a gene; V was cut back by 4 bases and J by 0 bases. This CDR3 has 16 residues. CDR1 and CDR2 (germline): MDHEN, SYDVKM.

This clone was seen a single time. J is TRBJ2-3 and V is TRBV5-1, with D unresolved. The CDR3 length is 16 residues. Germline V lookup: CDR1 SGHRS, CDR2 YFSETQ. The V and J ends lost 5 bases and 2 bases respectively, with 18 bases between them. For the CDR3, the DNA is TGCGCCAGCAGGGATGGGAAGGGCCGGATCACAGATACGCAGTATTTT. This sequence encodes CASRDGKGRITDTQYF.

The chain recombines TRBV6-6 with TRBJ2-7; 7 bases line up with TRBD1. Germline values: CDR1 MNHNY, CDR2 SVGAGI (reference sequence). The junction had 6 bases not matched to a gene; V was cut back by 2 bases and J by 5 bases. The CDR3 is 14 amino acids. CDR3 coding DNA: TGTGCCAGCAGTTACGAGACAGGGTATCACGAGCAGTACTTC. Translation: CASSYETGYHEQYF.

J is TRBJ1-1 and V is TRBV28; 9 bases are shared with TRBD1. Looked up from germline, CDR1 is MDHEN and CDR2 is SYDVKM. The CDR3 runs 14 residues. Trimming took 5 bases from V and 0 from J; bases not matched to a gene: 1. The CDR3 region is CASSRTGVNTEAFF. The DNA of the CDR3 is TGTGCCAGCAGTCGGACAGGGGTGAACACTGAAGCTTTCTTT.

The rearrangement uses TRBV5-5 and TRBJ1-4; D call uncertain. Between the trimmed V and J ends, which lost 4 bases and 0 bases, there was a span of 10 bases. This CDR3 comprises 15 residues. Germline CDR1 and CDR2: SGHKS and YYEKEE (reference sequence). CDR3 nucleotide sequence: TGTGCCAGCAGCCGGGTAGGGACAACTAATGAAAAACTGTTTTTT. Translated: CASSRVGTTNEKLFF.

The V gene is TRBV6-1, the J gene TRBJ2-7; 9 nucleotides line up with TRBD1. The germline V gene has CDR1 MNHNS and CDR2 SASEGT. V dropped 5 bases and J dropped 1; count of bases not matched to a gene: 3. The CDR3 totals 14 residues. CDR3: CASSRQGDSYEQYF. For the CDR3, the DNA is TGTGCCAGCAGTCGACAGGGGGATTCCTACGAGCAGTACTTC.